This is a list of T cell receptor beta chains from one sample in a study of T cells in Graves' hyperthyroidism and ophthalmopathy. Each CDR3 protein gets one entry after TCRdb re-called the multiplex PCR reads with MiXCR. There are roughly 360,000 distinct CDR3 sequences in the sample; approximately 12% occur only once, and around 21% lies in the top ten. The sample was blood. The receptors come from a man aged 25 to 40 with Graves' hyperthyroidism that later progressed to Graves' ophthalmopathy. Both conserved end residues are part of each CDR3. Fields, in order: J gene, V gene, CDR3 protein.

TRBJ1-2 | TRBV27 | CASSLSPWYGYTF
TRBJ2-7 | TRBV15 | CATSRDPTSEQYF
TRBJ2-7 | TRBV28 | CASSSSNDLFEQYF
TRBJ2-7 | TRBV13 | CASSARTHSYEQYF
TRBJ2-1 | TRBV2 | CASMVDSYNEQFF
TRBJ2-5 | TRBV7-8 | CASSLRGSGGRETQYF
TRBJ1-1 | TRBV3-1 | CASSQGVGGTEAFF
TRBJ1-6 | TRBV7-9 | CASSWDRGSPLHF
TRBJ2-2 | TRBV19 | CASSKRPTPRTGELFF
TRBJ2-7 | TRBV5-1 | CASSVDISYEQYF
TRBJ1-5 | TRBV5-1 | CASSFGGARGQPQHF
TRBJ2-7 | TRBV18 | CASSPREGSYEQYF
TRBJ1-2 | TRBV12-5 | CASGPDRGIYGYTF
TRBJ1-1 | TRBV6-5 | CASSYSRQPNTEAFF
TRBJ2-1 | TRBV7-9 | CASSFMGLDEQFF
TRBJ2-1 | TRBV30 | CAWSFGGDEQFF
TRBJ2-3 | TRBV11-2 | CASSLDFGTDTQYF
TRBJ2-3 | TRBV9 | CASSVVGSSTDTQYF
TRBJ2-5 | TRBV6-1 | CASSLLGQAIQETQYF
TRBJ2-5 | TRBV30 | CACRQAGTQETQYF
TRBJ2-7 | TRBV6-1 | CASRLNQGKQYF
TRBJ1-5 | TRBV3-1 | CASSWSDQPQHF
TRBJ2-7 | TRBV20-1 | CSARDDYEQYF
TRBJ1-2 | TRBV7-2 | CASSYAPGTNYGYTF
TRBJ2-7 | TRBV6-7 | CASSWDREVEQYF
TRBJ2-3 | TRBV7-9 | CASSRGTGGFTDTQYF
TRBJ1-1 | TRBV6-1 | CASRATGVNTEAFF
TRBJ1-2 | TRBV7-9 | CASSLTGPSYGYTF
TRBJ1-1 | TRBV28 | CASSINPGPLDTEAFF
TRBJ2-5 | TRBV28 | CASNGGSQETQYF
TRBJ1-1 | TRBV9 | CASSVDRWNTEAFF
TRBJ2-5 | TRBV20-1 | CSARTSGGGIHETQYF
TRBJ2-3 | TRBV27 | CASRLAGGEDTQYF
TRBJ1-6 | TRBV30 | CAWSVLPYNSPLHF
TRBJ2-3 | TRBV20-1 | CSARGVVASTDTQYF
TRBJ2-3 | TRBV20-1 | CSARDGTGWATDTQYF
TRBJ1-1 | TRBV27 | CASAFMGAEAFF
TRBJ2-6 | TRBV11-2 | CASSLAGGVTGANVLTF
TRBJ2-1 | TRBV7-9 | CASSFSTAYNEQFF
TRBJ2-4 | TRBV7-9 | CASSEKTGRSDIQYF